This TCR beta chain emerged from a study of blood T cells in healthy people across ages. The overall study: The capture of about one barcoded beta molecule per two T cells was achieved by template switching. Overall study findings and caveats: Diversity estimates drawn from one million T cells were deemed underestimates.

J lost 5 bases, V lost 4 bases, and 9 bases had no gene match. This CDR3 region has 17 residues. Germline V gives CDR1 LGHNA, CDR2 YNFKEQ. Each sample yielded at least 5 micrograms of PBMC total RNA. PCR was performed a second time for 7 to 11 cycles using a sample-barcoded 5' primer and a J-beta primer mix. Every cDNA molecule carried a tag from a template-switch adaptor bearing 12 random nucleotides. TCRdb passed the 5' RACE reads through MiXCR, listing each CDR3 protein once. The repertoire holds about 1.4 million distinct CDR3 sequences, with around 59% as singletons. About this clonotype itself: Its antigen remains unidentified.

Sequencing input: blood. The receptor comes from a man aged 18 to 29 in good health. This chain links TRBV4-2 with TRBJ2-2; 11 bases map to TRBD2. CDR3 sequence: CASSRPRLAGRTGELFF. The CDR3 DNA reads TGTGCCAGCAGCCGCCCTAGACTAGCGGGACGTACCGGGGAGCTGTTTTTT.